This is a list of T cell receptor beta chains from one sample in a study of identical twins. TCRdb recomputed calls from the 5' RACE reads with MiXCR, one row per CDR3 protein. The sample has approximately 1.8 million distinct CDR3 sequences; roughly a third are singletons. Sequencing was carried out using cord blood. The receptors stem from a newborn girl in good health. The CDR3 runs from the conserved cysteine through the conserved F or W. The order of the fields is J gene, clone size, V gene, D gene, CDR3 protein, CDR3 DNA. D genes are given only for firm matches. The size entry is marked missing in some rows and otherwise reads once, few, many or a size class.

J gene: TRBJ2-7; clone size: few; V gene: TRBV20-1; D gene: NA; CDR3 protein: CSALDRLHSYEQYF; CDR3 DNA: TGCAGTGCTTTGGACCGTCTGCATTCCTACGAGCAGTACTTC
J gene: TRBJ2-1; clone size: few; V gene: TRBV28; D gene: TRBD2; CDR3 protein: CASSLELWSGRSIDEQFF; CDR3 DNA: TGTGCCAGCAGTTTAGAACTATGGAGCGGGAGAAGTATCGATGAGCAGTTCTTC
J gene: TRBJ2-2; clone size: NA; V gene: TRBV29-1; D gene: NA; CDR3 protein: CSVEKIGTGELFF; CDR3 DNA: TGCAGCGTTGAAAAAATCGGGACCGGGGAGCTGTTTTTT
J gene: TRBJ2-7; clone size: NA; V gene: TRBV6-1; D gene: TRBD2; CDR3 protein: CASARTSGTYEQYF; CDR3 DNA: TGTGCCAGTGCAAGGACTAGCGGGACCTACGAGCAGTACTTC
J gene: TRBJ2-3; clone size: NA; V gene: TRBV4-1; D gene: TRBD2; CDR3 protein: CASSQGTSGVSTDTQYF; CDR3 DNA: TGCGCCAGCAGCCAAGGGACTAGCGGGGTGAGCACAGATACGCAGTATTTT
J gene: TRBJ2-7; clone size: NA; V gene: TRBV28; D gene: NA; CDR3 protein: CASSVNRDWDEQYF; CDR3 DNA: TGTGCCAGCAGTGTGAACAGGGACTGGGACGAGCAGTACTTC
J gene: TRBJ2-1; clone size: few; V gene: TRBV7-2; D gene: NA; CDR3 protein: CASSQHQLVNKQFF; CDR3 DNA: TGTGCCAGCAGCCAGCACCAACTAGTCAATAAGCAGTTCTTC
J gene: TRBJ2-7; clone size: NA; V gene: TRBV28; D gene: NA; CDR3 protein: CASRPTKGRGEQYF; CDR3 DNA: TGTGCCAGCAGGCCAACCAAAGGTCGTGGTGAGCAGTACTTC
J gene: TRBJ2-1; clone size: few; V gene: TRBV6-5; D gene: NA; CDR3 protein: CASSYLAGAHEQFF; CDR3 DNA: TGTGCCAGCAGTTACCTAGCTGGGGCACATGAGCAGTTCTTC
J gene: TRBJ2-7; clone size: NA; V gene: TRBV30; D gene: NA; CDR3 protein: CAWSSYEQYF; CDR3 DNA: TGTGCCTGGAGCTCCTACGAGCAGTACTTC
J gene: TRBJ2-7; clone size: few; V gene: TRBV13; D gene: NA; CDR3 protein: CASIRRGTKVHEQYF; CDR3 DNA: TGTGCCAGCATTAGAAGGGGCACGAAGGTCCACGAGCAGTACTTC
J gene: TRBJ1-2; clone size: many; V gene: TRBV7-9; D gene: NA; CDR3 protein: CASSLGQGGGYTF; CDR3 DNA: TGTGCCAGCAGTTTGGGCCAGGGTGGTGGCTACACCTTC
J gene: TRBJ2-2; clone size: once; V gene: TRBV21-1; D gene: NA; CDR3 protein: CASSSRGQPGELFF; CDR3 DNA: TGTGCCAGCAGCTCAAGGGGACAGCCCGGGGAGCTGTTTTTT
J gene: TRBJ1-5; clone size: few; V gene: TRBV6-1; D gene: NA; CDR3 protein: CASSEQGQPQHF; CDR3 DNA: TGTGCCAGCAGTGAACAGGGTCAGCCCCAGCATTTT
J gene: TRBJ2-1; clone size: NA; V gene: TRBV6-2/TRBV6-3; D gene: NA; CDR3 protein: CASRSAGTGSYNEQFF; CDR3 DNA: TGTGCCAGCAGGTCAGCGGGTACGGGCTCCTACAATGAGCAGTTCTTC
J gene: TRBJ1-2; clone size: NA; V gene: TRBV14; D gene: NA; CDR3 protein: CASSQEGIGYTF; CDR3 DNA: TGTGCCAGCAGCCAAGAGGGCATTGGCTACACCTTC
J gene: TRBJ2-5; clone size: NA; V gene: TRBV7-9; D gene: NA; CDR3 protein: CASDEDEQYF; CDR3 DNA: TGTGCCAGCGATGAGGATGAGCAGTACTTC
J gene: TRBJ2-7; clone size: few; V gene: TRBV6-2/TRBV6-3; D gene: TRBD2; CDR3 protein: CASSSRTSGPSYEQYF; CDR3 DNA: TGTGCCAGCAGTTCCAGGACTAGCGGGCCTTCCTACGAGCAGTACTTC
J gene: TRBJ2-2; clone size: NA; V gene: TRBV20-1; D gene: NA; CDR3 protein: CSQDGLLANTGELFF; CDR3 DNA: TGCAGCCAGGACGGCCTCCTCGCGAACACCGGGGAGCTGTTTTTT
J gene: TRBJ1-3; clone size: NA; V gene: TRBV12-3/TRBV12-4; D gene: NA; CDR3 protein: CASSLAAPQSGNTIYF; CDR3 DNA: TGTGCCAGCAGTTTAGCGGCCCCGCAGAGTGGAAACACCATATATTTT
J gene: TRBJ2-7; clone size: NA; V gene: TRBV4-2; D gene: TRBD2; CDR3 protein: CASSRLADYEQYF; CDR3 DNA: TGTGCCAGCAGCAGACTAGCGGACTACGAGCAGTACTTC
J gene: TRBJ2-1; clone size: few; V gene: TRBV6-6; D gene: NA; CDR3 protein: CASSYRTIDSHNEQFF; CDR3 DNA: TGTGCCAGCAGTTACCGAACAATTGACAGTCACAATGAGCAGTTCTTC
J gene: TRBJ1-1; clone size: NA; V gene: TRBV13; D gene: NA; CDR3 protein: CASSLGTELAFF; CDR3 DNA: TGTGCCAGCAGCTTAGGGACAGAGTTAGCTTTCTTT
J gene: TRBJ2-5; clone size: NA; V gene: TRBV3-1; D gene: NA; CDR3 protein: CASSQGIPNNEQYF; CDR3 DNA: TGTGCCAGCAGCCAAGGGATACCTAACAATGAGCAGTACTTC
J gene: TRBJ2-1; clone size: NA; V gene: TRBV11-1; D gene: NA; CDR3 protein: CASSFGGREFNEQFF; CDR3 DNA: TGTGCCAGCAGCTTTGGGGGCAGAGAATTCAATGAGCAGTTCTTC
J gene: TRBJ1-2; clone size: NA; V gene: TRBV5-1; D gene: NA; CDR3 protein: CASSLVRQGRRNYGYTF; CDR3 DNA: TGCGCCAGCAGCTTGGTACGGCAAGGACGGCGGAACTATGGCTACACCTTC
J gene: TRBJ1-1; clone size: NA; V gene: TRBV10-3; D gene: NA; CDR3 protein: CAISEFRLNTEAFF; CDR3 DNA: TGTGCCATCAGTGAATTTAGGCTGAACACTGAAGCTTTCTTT
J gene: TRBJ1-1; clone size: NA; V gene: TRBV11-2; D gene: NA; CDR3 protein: CASSGRLEAFF; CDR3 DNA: TGTGCCAGCAGCGGCCGGCTTGAAGCTTTCTTT
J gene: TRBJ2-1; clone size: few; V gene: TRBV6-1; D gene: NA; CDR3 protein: CASTTRLGEQFF; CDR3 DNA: TGTGCCAGCACCACAAGACTGGGTGAGCAGTTCTTC
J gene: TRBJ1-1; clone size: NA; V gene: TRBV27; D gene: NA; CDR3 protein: CASSLSGTGPNTEAFF; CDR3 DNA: TGTGCCAGCAGTTTAAGTGGCACAGGCCCGAACACTGAAGCTTTCTTT
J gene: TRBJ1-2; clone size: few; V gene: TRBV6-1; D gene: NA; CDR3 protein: CVSSDRGESYTF; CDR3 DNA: TGTGTCAGCAGTGATCGGGGGGAGAGCTACACCTTC
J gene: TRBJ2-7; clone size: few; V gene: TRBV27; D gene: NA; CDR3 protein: CASSLRGSWFEGPYEQYF; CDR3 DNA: TGTGCCAGCAGTTTAAGGGGGTCCTGGTTCGAGGGGCCCTACGAGCAGTACTTC
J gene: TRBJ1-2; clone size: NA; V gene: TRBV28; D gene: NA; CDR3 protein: CASSLHSHWTWYEMSSGYTF; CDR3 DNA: TGTGCCAGCAGTTTACATTCCCATTGGACATGGTATGAGATGTCATCGGGGTACACCTTC
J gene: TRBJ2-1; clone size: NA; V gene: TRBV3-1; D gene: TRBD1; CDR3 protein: CASRDIRRDRTYNEQFF; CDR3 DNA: TGTGCCAGCAGGGACATTCGCCGGGACAGAACTTACAATGAGCAGTTCTTC
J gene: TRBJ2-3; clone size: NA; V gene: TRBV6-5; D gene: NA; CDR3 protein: CASGGLDTQYF; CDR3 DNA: TGTGCCAGCGGGGGCCTAGATACGCAGTATTTT
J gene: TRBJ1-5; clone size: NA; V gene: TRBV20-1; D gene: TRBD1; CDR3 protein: CSAGRQGASNQPQHF; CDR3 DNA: TGCAGTGCTGGGAGACAGGGGGCAAGCAATCAGCCCCAGCATTTT
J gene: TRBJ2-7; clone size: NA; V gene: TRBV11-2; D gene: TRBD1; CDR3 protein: CASSLDLRDSSYEQYF; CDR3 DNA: TGTGCCAGCAGCTTAGATCTACGGGACAGCTCCTACGAGCAGTACTTC
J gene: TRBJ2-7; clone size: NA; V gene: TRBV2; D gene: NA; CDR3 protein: CASGGRDSYEQYF; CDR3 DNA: TGTGCCAGCGGGGGACGGGACTCCTACGAGCAGTACTTC
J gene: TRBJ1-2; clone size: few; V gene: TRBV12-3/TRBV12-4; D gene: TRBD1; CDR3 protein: CASSSSGTGGRSYTF; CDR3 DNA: TGTGCCAGCAGTTCTTCCGGGACAGGGGGCAGGAGCTACACCTTC
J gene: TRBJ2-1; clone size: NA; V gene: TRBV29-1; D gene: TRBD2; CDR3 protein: CSVVKGLAGAEQFF; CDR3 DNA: TGCAGCGTTGTCAAAGGACTAGCGGGAGCTGAGCAGTTCTTC
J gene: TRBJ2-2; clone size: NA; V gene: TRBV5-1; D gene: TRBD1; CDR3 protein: CASSQGQAFGELFF; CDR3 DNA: TGCGCCAGCAGCCAGGGACAGGCTTTCGGGGAGCTGTTTTTT
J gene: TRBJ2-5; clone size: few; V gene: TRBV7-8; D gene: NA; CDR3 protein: CASSLARVIDEQYF; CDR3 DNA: TGTGCCAGCAGCTTAGCTAGGGTTATCGATGAGCAGTACTTC
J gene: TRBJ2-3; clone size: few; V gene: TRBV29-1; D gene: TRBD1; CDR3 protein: CSVRTGQGSTDTQYF; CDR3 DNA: TGCAGCGTTCGAACGGGACAGGGGAGCACAGATACGCAGTATTTT
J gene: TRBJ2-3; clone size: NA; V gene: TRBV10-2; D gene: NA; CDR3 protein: CASSDWTASTDTQYF; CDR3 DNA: TGCGCCAGCAGCGATTGGACGGCTAGCACAGATACGCAGTATTTT
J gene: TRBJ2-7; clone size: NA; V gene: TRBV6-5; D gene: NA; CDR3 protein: CASSYGSNEQYF; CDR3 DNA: TGTGCCAGCAGTTACGGGAGCAATGAGCAGTACTTC
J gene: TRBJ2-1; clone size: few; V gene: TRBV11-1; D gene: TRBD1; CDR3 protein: CASSLSPRGQGNEQFF; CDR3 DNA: TGTGCCAGCAGCTTAAGTCCCCGAGGACAGGGGAATGAGCAGTTCTTC